This T cell receptor (beta chain) is drawn from a study of blood T cell repertoires in COVID-19. Study in general: Whether acute or convalescent, the COVID-19 samples came from the United States, Italy and Spain. Sources were T cells, B-cell-depleted T cells, or PBMCs; the material itself was cDNA or gDNA.

This CDR3 is built from 14 residues. Germline CDR1 is MRHNA and CDR2 is SNTAGT. V dropped 11 bases and J dropped 4; count of bases not matched to a gene: 9. In the authors' methods: Using reference gene primer amplification, nucleated cell counts were estimated. TCRdb keeps only in-frame clones here, not all; method: immunoSEQ multiplex PCR. V and J calls and clone size follow that table, whereas D and trimming were derived from the DNA. Of about 120,000 clones listed, over 65% are singletons. The clonotype comes from a man in his sixties with acute or convalescent COVID-19. The rearrangement uses TRBV6-4 and TRBJ2-2; the match to TRBD1 covers 8 bases. Sequenced sample: peripheral blood. The CDR3 nucleotides are TGTGCCTCTACCCCAGGGGGCGGCACCGGGGAGCTGTTTTTT. Its translation is CASTPGGGTGELFF.